This T cell receptor (beta chain) was sequenced for a study of early T cells in non-severe SARS-CoV-2 infection. Overall study context: Sequencing of bulk RNA from unsorted whole blood was done, without chain pairing. Notes on the study in general: Missing private and CD4 specificities, VDJdb matching favored anti-spike CD8 responses.

This CDR3 contains 15 residues. V was cut by 5 bases and J by 2 bases, with 12 bases left in between. The V gene's germline CDR1 is SGHTA and CDR2 FQGNSA. Each cDNA molecule carried a unique molecular identifier. TCRdb re-called the 5' RACE reads through MiXCR, storing one row per CDR3 protein. The sample contains 70,000 or so distinct CDR3 sequences, over 9.5% of which appear only once. This clonotype has more than one count but fewer than ten. Its antigen is not known. The source was whole blood, collected at baseline. This clonotype was sampled from an adult who was a healthcare worker with PCR-confirmed SARS-CoV-2 infection or an uninfected control (not recorded which). V is TRBV7-2 and J is TRBJ2-2; D remains ambiguous. The CDR3 sequence is CASSPPRPNTGELFF. Here the CDR3 DNA reads TGTGCCAGCAGCCCTCCAAGGCCCAACACCGGGGAGCTGTTTTTT.